Detailed here is one T cell receptor (beta chain). The data stem from a study of blood T cell repertoires in COVID-19. Assay used: immunoSEQ multiplex PCR; TCRdb lists only in-frame clones, some missing. The table lists some 50,000 clones, approximately 88% of them singletons. Trimming at V came to 0 bases and at J to 4 bases, leaving 13 bases not matched to a gene. The CDR3 consists of 17 residues. Looked up from germline, CDR1 is GTSNPN and CDR2 is SVGIG (reference sequence). The chain employs TRBV30 and TRBJ2-5; 8 nucleotides align to TRBD1. Sequencing input: peripheral blood. This clonotype originated in a human donor in a cohort sampled during active COVID-19. CDR3 in DNA: TGTGCCTGGAGTGTGCCGCCTAACAGGGGGAGGCGAGAGACCCAGTACTTC. It codes for CAWSVPPNRGRRETQYF.